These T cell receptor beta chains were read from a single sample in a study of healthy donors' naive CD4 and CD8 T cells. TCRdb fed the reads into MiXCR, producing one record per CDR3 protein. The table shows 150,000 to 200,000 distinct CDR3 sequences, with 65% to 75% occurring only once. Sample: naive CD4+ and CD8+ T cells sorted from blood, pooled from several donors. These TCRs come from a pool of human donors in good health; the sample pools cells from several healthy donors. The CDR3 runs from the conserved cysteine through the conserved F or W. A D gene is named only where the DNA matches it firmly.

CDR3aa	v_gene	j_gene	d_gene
CASSFADTGELFF	TRBV12-3/TRBV12-4	TRBJ2-2	.
CSVVKGNEQYF	TRBV29-1	TRBJ2-7	.
CASSLNGLAASSYNEQFF	TRBV27	TRBJ2-1	TRBD2
CASSLSDWYYGYTF	TRBV5-1	TRBJ1-2	.
CASRRMGADTQYF	TRBV12-3/TRBV12-4	TRBJ2-3	.
CSARAGVFNSPLHF	TRBV20-1	TRBJ1-6	.
CASSLISYGYTF	TRBV5-5	TRBJ1-2	.
CASNLQGAETQYF	TRBV5-1	TRBJ2-5	TRBD1
CASREGDGNQPQHF	TRBV27	TRBJ1-5	.
CSVAKGDEQFF	TRBV29-1	TRBJ2-1	.
CASSFAPANTEAFF	TRBV5-1	TRBJ1-1	.
CASSQWTGGQPQHF	TRBV4-3	TRBJ1-5	TRBD1
CSGVGGQNYGYTF	TRBV29-1	TRBJ1-2	TRBD1
CSVETAGGTEAFF	TRBV29-1	TRBJ1-1	TRBD1
CASSRNADRFEAFF	TRBV6-6	TRBJ1-1	.
CSVEDYRSTFTDTQYF	TRBV29-1	TRBJ2-3	.
CAWSPWLEETQYF	TRBV30	TRBJ2-5	.
CSVDRGPGGEQYF	TRBV29-1	TRBJ2-7	.
CASREAGDRDTQYF	TRBV6-6	TRBJ2-3	TRBD2
CASSFGQGGDYEQYF	TRBV19	TRBJ2-7	.
CASSLAWGAYEQYF	TRBV5-1	TRBJ2-7	.
CASSITGETQYF	TRBV6-6	TRBJ2-5	.
CASSGTGTRSDEQFF	TRBV7-9	TRBJ2-1	TRBD2
CASGLGYEQFF	TRBV12-5	TRBJ2-1	.
CAISDLRHSTSYNEQFF	TRBV10-3	TRBJ2-1	.
CSVEFPGLARTDTQYF	TRBV29-1	TRBJ2-3	TRBD2
CSVVIPGYGYTF	TRBV29-1	TRBJ1-2	.
CASSLLAGANEQFF	TRBV4-3	TRBJ2-1	TRBD2
CASSRAETSYNEQFF	TRBV5-1	TRBJ2-1	.
CAISASENTGELFF	TRBV10-3	TRBJ2-2	.
CAWSGTLNTEAFF	TRBV30	TRBJ1-1	.
CASSLGGTSIILYGYTF	TRBV5-4	TRBJ1-2	.
CASSWDSTQETQYF	TRBV6-6	TRBJ2-5	TRBD1
CASSPLGGTRSYNEQFF	TRBV18	TRBJ2-1	TRBD2
CSVAVFRAGYTF	TRBV29-1	TRBJ1-2	.
CASSFQGNNEQFF	TRBV19	TRBJ2-1	.
CSVGTSNEQFF	TRBV29-1	TRBJ2-1	.
CSVIRQGVYEQYF	TRBV29-1	TRBJ2-7	TRBD1
CASSLGLAGGRETQYF	TRBV11-2	TRBJ2-5	TRBD2
CSVATSGSNNEQFF	TRBV29-1	TRBJ2-1	TRBD2
CASSRTSEGETQYF	TRBV6-2/TRBV6-3	TRBJ2-5	TRBD2